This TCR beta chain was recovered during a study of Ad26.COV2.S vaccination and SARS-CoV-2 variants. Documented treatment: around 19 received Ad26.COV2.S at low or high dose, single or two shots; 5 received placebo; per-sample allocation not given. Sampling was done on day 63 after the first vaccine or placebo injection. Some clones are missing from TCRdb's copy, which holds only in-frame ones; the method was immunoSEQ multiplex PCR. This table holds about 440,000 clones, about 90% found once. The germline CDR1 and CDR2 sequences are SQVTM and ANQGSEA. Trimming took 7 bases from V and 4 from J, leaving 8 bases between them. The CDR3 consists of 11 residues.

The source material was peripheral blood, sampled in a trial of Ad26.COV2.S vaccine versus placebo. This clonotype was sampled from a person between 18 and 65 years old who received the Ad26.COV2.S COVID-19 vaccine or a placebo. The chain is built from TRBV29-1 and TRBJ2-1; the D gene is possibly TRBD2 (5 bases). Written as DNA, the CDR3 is TGCAGCGCGAGCGGTTACAATGAGCAGTTCTTC. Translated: CSASGYNEQFF.